The source of this T cell receptor beta chain is a study of T cell responses to AZD1222 COVID-19 vaccine. Study-wide results and limits: Females outnumbered males among donors, who were mostly white British; clonal diversity was possibly underestimated. Unmutated variant regions are reportedly targeted by nearly half of spike-specific TCRs. Among AZD1222 vaccinees, only 5 or 6 were seropositive at baseline. Across spike, vaccine-associated CD4 TCRs were found, dominant at 160-218 and 743-854.

The length of the CDR3 is 13 residues. Germline CDR1 reads MNHEY; CDR2 reads SMNVEV (reference sequence). Trimming left V 5 bases short and J 0 bases short, with 7 bases between. The table came from immunoSEQ multiplex PCR; TCRdb's copy has only in-frame clones and leaves some out. Of roughly 140,000 clones in the sample, roughly 88% are singletons; the top ten hold around 3.4%. Turning to this clone: Antigen: not known.

The chain couples TRBV27 to TRBJ1-1; D is unclear. The sample here was peripheral blood, taken on day 0 of MenACWY control vaccination. The receptor was isolated from an adult in good health. The CDR3 here is CASSVGVNTEAFF. In DNA form, the CDR3 reads TGTGCCAGCAGTGTCGGAGTGAACACTGAAGCTTTCTTT.